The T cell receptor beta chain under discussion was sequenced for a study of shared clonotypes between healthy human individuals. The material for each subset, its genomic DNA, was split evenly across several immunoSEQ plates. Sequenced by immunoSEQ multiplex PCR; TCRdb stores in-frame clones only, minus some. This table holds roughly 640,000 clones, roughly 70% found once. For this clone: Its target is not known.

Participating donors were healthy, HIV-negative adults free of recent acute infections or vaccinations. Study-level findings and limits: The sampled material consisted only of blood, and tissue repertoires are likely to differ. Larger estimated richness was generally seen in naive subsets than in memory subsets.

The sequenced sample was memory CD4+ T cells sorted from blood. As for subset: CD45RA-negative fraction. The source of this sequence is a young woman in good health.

CDR3: CASSLQGWETQYF. The CDR3 DNA reads TGTGCCAGCAGTTTACAGGGCTGGGAGACCCAGTACTTC. The chain is built from TRBV27 and TRBJ2-5; tentative D call: TRBD1 (5 bases). The CDR3 has 13 amino acids. Germline V gene sequence: CDR1 MNHEY, CDR2 SMNVEV (reference sequence). The V end lost 2 bases, the J end lost 5 bases, and 9 bases lay between the germline ends.